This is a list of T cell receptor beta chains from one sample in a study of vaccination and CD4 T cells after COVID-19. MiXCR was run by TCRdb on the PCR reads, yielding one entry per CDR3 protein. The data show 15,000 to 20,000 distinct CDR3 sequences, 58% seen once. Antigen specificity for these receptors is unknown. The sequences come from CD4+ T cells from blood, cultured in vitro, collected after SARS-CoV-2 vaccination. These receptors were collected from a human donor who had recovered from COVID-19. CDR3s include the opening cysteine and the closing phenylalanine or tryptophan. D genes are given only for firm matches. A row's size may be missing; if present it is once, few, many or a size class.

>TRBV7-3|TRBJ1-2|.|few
CASSPDEGFDYGYTF
TGTGCCAGCAGCCCGGACGAAGGGTTCGACTATGGCTACACCTTC
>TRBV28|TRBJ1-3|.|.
CASSLSGNTIYF
TGTGCCAGCAGTCTCTCTGGAAACACCATATATTTT
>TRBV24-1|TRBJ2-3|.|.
CATSPGSGWGAQYF
TGTGCCACCAGTCCGGGATCCGGGTGGGGTGCGCAGTATTTT
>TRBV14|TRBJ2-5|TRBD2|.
CASSQRGFIAGPGETQYF
TGTGCCAGCAGCCAACGGGGCTTCATAGCGGGGCCTGGAGAGACCCAGTACTTC
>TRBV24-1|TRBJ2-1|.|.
CATSSQGGGPYNEQFF
TGTGCCACCAGTTCCCAGGGGGGGGGGCCCTACAATGAGCAGTTCTTC
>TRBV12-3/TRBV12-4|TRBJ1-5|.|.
CASRPDLNQPQHF
TGTGCCAGCAGACCAGATTTGAATCAGCCCCAGCATTTT
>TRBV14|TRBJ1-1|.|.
CASSRGFEAFF
TGTGCCAGCAGCCGGGGCTTTGAAGCTTTCTTT
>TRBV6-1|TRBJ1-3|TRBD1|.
CASIERQGRGNTIYF
TGTGCCAGCATCGAACGACAGGGGCGGGGAAACACCATATATTTT
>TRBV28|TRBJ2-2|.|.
CASSPQGSANTGELFF
TGTGCCAGCAGTCCCCAGGGATCCGCGAACACCGGGGAGCTGTTTTTT
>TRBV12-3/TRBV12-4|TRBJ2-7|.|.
CASRGYYEQYF
TGTGCCAGCAGGGGTTACTACGAGCAGTACTTC
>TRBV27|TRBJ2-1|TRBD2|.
CASSLSTRASGYNEQFF
TGTGCCAGCAGTTTATCTACCCGGGCTAGCGGTTACAATGAGCAGTTCTTC
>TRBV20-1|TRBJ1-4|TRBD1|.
CSARFTGTGREKLFF
TGCAGTGCTAGATTCACCGGGACAGGACGTGAAAAACTGTTTTTT
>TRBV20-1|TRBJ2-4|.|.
CSARDWRNKNIQYF
TGCAGTGCTAGGGACTGGCGTAACAAAAACATTCAGTACTTC
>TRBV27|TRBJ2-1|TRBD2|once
CASSISGTSGFEQFF
TGTGCCAGCAGTATCTCCGGGACTAGCGGGTTTGAACAGTTCTTC
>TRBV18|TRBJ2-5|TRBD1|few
CASSLRDRAQETQYF
TGTGCCAGCTCACTCCGGGACAGGGCCCAAGAGACCCAGTACTTC
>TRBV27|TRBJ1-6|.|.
CASSLQGHVNSPLHF
TGTGCCAGCAGTTTACAGGGACATGTAAATTCACCCCTCCACTTT
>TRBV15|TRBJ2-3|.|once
CATSRDKGPRQIPDTQYF
TGTGCCACCAGCAGAGACAAAGGGCCAAGACAGATTCCAGATACGCAGTATTTT
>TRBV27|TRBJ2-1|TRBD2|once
CASKSQGLAGYNEQFF
TGTGCCAGCAAATCCCAGGGGCTAGCGGGGTACAATGAGCAGTTCTTC
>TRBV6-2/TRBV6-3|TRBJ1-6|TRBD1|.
CASREGQIASPLHF
TGTGCCAGCAGGGAGGGACAGATAGCCTCACCCCTCCACTTT
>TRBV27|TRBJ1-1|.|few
CASSRDTVNTEAFF
TGTGCCAGCAGTCGGGATACAGTGAACACTGAAGCTTTCTTT
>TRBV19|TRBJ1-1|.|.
CASATGQKAFF
TGTGCCAGTGCCACAGGACAGAAAGCTTTCTTT
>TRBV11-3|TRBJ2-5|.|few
CASSLGVLQNQETQYF
TGTGCCAGCAGCTTAGGGGTGCTTCAGAACCAAGAGACCCAGTACTTC
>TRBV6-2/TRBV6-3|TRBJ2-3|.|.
CASSYIGTWGTDTQYF
TGTGCCAGCAGTTACATAGGTACATGGGGCACAGATACGCAGTATTTT
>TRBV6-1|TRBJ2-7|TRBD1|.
CASSLSGPGQVEQYF
TGTGCCAGCAGCCTAAGTGGTCCGGGACAGGTTGAGCAGTACTTC
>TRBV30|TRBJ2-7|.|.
CAWTVGLASYEQYF
TGTGCCTGGACCGTGGGACTTGCATCCTACGAGCAGTACTTC
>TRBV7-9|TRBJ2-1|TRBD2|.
CASSPPGSGRADNEQFF
TGTGCCAGCAGCCCACCGGGTAGCGGGAGGGCGGACAATGAGCAGTTCTTC
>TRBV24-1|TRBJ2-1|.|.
CATSDLGGSDNEQFF
TGTGCCACCAGTGATTTAGGGGGGAGCGACAATGAGCAGTTCTTC
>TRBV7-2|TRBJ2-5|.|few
CASSEARETQYF
TGTGCCAGCAGCGAAGCGCGGGAGACCCAGTACTTC